This record concerns one T cell receptor (beta chain) sequence. Donors of Cohort 3 who recovered were those that had two negative PCRs, clearance, or symptom resolution. Original analysis: The assay estimated nucleated cells by amplifying reference gene primers. This table comes from immunoSEQ multiplex PCR, and its TCRdb copy is limited to in-frame clones, with some not included. V and J calls and clone size are copied from that table; D and trimming were computed from the DNA. The table lists a few hundred thousand clones, 80% to 90% of them singletons. These data are taken from a study of blood T cell repertoires in COVID-19. The sample was PBMCs or T cells enriched from blood (not recorded which). This sequence was found in a woman aged 25 to 45 who had recovered from COVID-19.

The CDR3 region is CASSLGGRNNSPLHF. The CDR3, as DNA: TGCGCCAGCAGCCTTGGGGGCAGAAACAATTCACCCCTCCACTTT. This rearrangement joins TRBV5-1 to TRBJ1-6; a weak D match, TRBD1 (6 bases). The CDR3 totals 15 residues. Germline V gives CDR1 SGHRS, CDR2 YFSETQ. The V and J ends lost 4 bases and 7 bases respectively, with 15 bases between them.